The rows below give T cell receptor beta chains drawn from one sample of a study of blood T cell repertoires in COVID-19. Generated by immunoSEQ multiplex PCR, the TCRdb table keeps only in-frame clones and is missing some. The table lists over 250,000 clones, 80% to 90% of them singletons. Specimen: PBMCs or T cells enriched from blood (not recorded which). The receptors shown here come from a young woman who had recovered from COVID-19. The CDR3 runs from the conserved cysteine through the conserved F or W. D genes are given only for firm matches. Where a row states a size, it is once, few, many or the class of an expanded clone; other rows omit it.

V: TRBV6-5
size: once
D: -
J: TRBJ1-1
CDR3: CASRPRTANTEAFF
DNA: TGTGCCAGCAGGCCCCGGACAGCCAACACTGAAGCTTTCTTT

V: TRBV6-1
size: -
D: TRBD1
J: TRBJ1-4
CDR3: CASSGLQPGGADEKLFF
DNA: TGTGCCAGCAGTGGACTACAGCCAGGGGGCGCGGATGAAAAACTGTTTTTT

V: TRBV28
size: -
D: -
J: TRBJ1-3
CDR3: CASSSAGSGNTIYF
DNA: TGTGCCAGCAGTTCCGCCGGGAGCGGAAACACCATATATTTT

V: TRBV30
size: -
D: -
J: TRBJ2-2
CDR3: CARRGGSSTGELFF
DNA: TGTGCCCGGAGAGGTGGGAGTAGTACCGGGGAGCTGTTTTTT

V: TRBV3-1/TRBV3-2
size: -
D: -
J: TRBJ1-3
CDR3: CASSRGGGSGNTIYF
DNA: TGTGCCAGCAGCCGAGGCGGGGGCTCTGGAAACACCATATATTTT

V: TRBV7-9
size: -
D: -
J: TRBJ2-7
CDR3: CASSTTKGGQSYEQYF
DNA: TGTGCCAGCAGCACAACCAAGGGGGGACAGAGCTACGAGCAGTACTTC

V: TRBV21-1
size: -
D: -
J: TRBJ1-5
CDR3: CASSSRQGARRGNQPQHF
DNA: TGTGCCAGCAGCAGTAGACAGGGGGCCAGGCGGGGCAATCAGCCCCAGCATTTT

V: TRBV11-3
size: -
D: -
J: TRBJ1-2
CDR3: CASSSVGGLGYGYTF
DNA: TGTGCCAGCAGCTCGGTGGGGGGGCTGGGCTATGGCTACACCTTC

V: TRBV7-9
size: -
D: -
J: TRBJ1-1
CDR3: CAGRAGNTEAFF
DNA: TGTGCCGGGAGGGCGGGAAACACTGAAGCTTTCTTT

V: TRBV28
size: -
D: TRBD1
J: TRBJ1-6
CDR3: CASRRQGAWGSPLHF
DNA: TGTGCCAGCAGACGACAGGGGGCATGGGGATCACCCCTCCACTTT

V: TRBV7-9
size: -
D: TRBD1
J: TRBJ1-6
CDR3: CASSRQGAENSPLHF
DNA: TGTGCCAGCAGTCGACAGGGGGCAGAGAATTCACCCCTCCACTTT

V: TRBV11-1
size: -
D: -
J: TRBJ1-1
CDR3: CASSRGTGKDTEAFF
DNA: TGTGCCAGCAGCCGGGGCACAGGGAAGGACACTGAAGCTTTCTTT

V: TRBV5-8
size: -
D: -
J: TRBJ2-7
CDR3: CASSLSGGGDEQYF
DNA: TGTGCCAGCAGCTTAAGTGGTGGCGGTGACGAGCAGTACTTC

V: TRBV7-3
size: -
D: TRBD1
J: TRBJ1-1
CDR3: CASSEIPGGTEAFF
DNA: TGTGCCAGCAGCGAAATACCAGGGGGCACTGAAGCTTTCTTT

V: TRBV7-7
size: -
D: TRBD2
J: TRBJ2-3
CDR3: CASSLAGGSTDTQYF
DNA: TGTGCTAGCAGCCTAGCGGGGGGGTCCACAGATACGCAGTATTTT

V: TRBV5-4
size: once
D: TRBD1
J: TRBJ2-7
CDR3: CASSYRGDYEQYF
DNA: TGTGCCAGCAGCTACAGGGGGGACTACGAGCAGTACTTC

V: TRBV7-2
size: once
D: TRBD2
J: TRBJ2-3
CDR3: CASSGLAGGGLSTQYF
DNA: TGTGCCAGCAGCGGACTAGCGGGGGGCGGACTCAGTACGCAGTATTTT

V: TRBV11-1
size: -
D: TRBD1
J: TRBJ2-2
CDR3: CASSLGDRDAGELFF
DNA: TGTGCCAGCAGCTTAGGGGACAGGGACGCCGGGGAGCTGTTTTTT

V: TRBV28
size: -
D: TRBD1
J: TRBJ1-5
CDR3: CASSSPSGTGGWRGNQPQHF
DNA: TGTGCCAGCAGTTCCCCCTCCGGGACAGGGGGCTGGAGAGGCAATCAGCCCCAGCATTTT

V: TRBV24-1
size: -
D: TRBD2
J: TRBJ2-1
CDR3: CATSEGSGGRNEQFF
DNA: TGTGCCACCAGTGAGGGTAGCGGGGGGAGGAATGAGCAGTTCTTC

V: TRBV24-1
size: -
D: -
J: TRBJ2-2
CDR3: CATSDLQVQNTGELFF
DNA: TGTGCCACCAGTGATTTGCAGGTTCAAAACACCGGGGAGCTGTTTTTT

V: TRBV5-1
size: -
D: -
J: TRBJ1-1
CDR3: CASSLATKRATEAFF
DNA: TGCGCCAGCAGCTTGGCCACGAAGCGGGCCACTGAAGCTTTCTTT

V: TRBV11-2
size: -
D: TRBD2
J: TRBJ2-3
CDR3: CASSFFRTSGETDTQYF
DNA: TGTGCCAGCAGCTTTTTTAGGACTAGCGGCGAAACAGATACGCAGTATTTT

V: TRBV5-1
size: -
D: -
J: TRBJ1-5
CDR3: CASSLGGGDEQPQHF
DNA: TGCGCCAGCAGCTTGGGAGGGGGGGATGAACAGCCCCAGCATTTT

V: TRBV2
size: -
D: -
J: TRBJ1-4
CDR3: CASSGVNEKLFF
DNA: TGTGCCAGCAGCGGGGTGAACGAAAAACTGTTTTTT

V: TRBV10-3
size: -
D: TRBD1
J: TRBJ1-5
CDR3: CATTMGDRGWNQPQHF
DNA: TGTGCCACCACGATGGGGGACAGGGGGTGGAATCAGCCCCAGCATTTT

V: TRBV10-2
size: -
D: TRBD1
J: TRBJ1-1
CDR3: CASSRGQGSITEAFF
DNA: TGCGCCAGCAGTCGGGGACAGGGCAGTATCACTGAAGCTTTCTTT

V: TRBV20-1
size: -
D: TRBD2
J: TRBJ2-7
CDR3: CSASWGGRVDSGQYF
DNA: TGCAGTGCTAGTTGGGGGGGTCGCGTGGACTCCGGGCAGTACTTC

V: TRBV27
size: once
D: -
J: TRBJ1-5
CDR3: CASSLRGRDQPQHF
DNA: TGTGCCAGCAGCTTACGGGGGAGGGATCAGCCCCAGCATTTT

V: TRBV6-5
size: -
D: -
J: TRBJ2-7
CDR3: CATKALGVSYEQYF
DNA: TGTGCCACAAAAGCATTAGGGGTCTCCTACGAGCAGTACTTC

V: TRBV6-6
size: -
D: -
J: TRBJ1-3
CDR3: CASRPQGIPGNTIYF
DNA: TGTGCCAGCAGACCCCAGGGTATCCCTGGAAACACCATATATTTT

V: TRBV19
size: -
D: TRBD1
J: TRBJ1-2
CDR3: CATPGGTGSRYGYTF
DNA: TGTGCCACGCCCGGAGGGACAGGGAGCCGCTATGGCTACACCTTC

V: TRBV5-1
size: -
D: TRBD2
J: TRBJ2-7
CDR3: CASSLGLAGVSSYEQYF
DNA: TGCGCCAGCAGCTTGGGGCTAGCGGGGGTTAGCTCCTACGAGCAGTACTTC

V: TRBV4-2
size: few
D: TRBD2
J: TRBJ2-1
CDR3: CASSQERGGAYNEQFF
DNA: TGTGCCAGCAGCCAAGAGCGGGGAGGGGCCTACAATGAGCAGTTCTTC

V: TRBV6-2/TRBV6-3
size: -
D: -
J: TRBJ1-2
CDR3: CASIPHGSGYGYTF
DNA: TGTGCCAGCATCCCTCACGGCAGCGGGTATGGCTACACCTTC

V: TRBV6-5
size: -
D: -
J: TRBJ1-6
CDR3: CASSLGGGFGSPLHF
DNA: TGTGCCAGCAGTTTGGGGGGGGGCTTTGGTTCACCCCTCCACTTT

V: TRBV7-3
size: -
D: TRBD2
J: TRBJ2-3
CDR3: CASSLMGGGSTDTQYF
DNA: TGTGCCAGCAGCTTAATGGGCGGGGGTAGCACAGATACGCAGTATTTT

V: TRBV5-4
size: -
D: TRBD1
J: TRBJ1-5
CDR3: CASSMQGADREYQPQHF
DNA: TGTGCCAGCAGCATGCAGGGGGCGGATAGAGAATATCAGCCCCAGCATTTT

V: TRBV28
size: -
D: -
J: TRBJ1-1
CDR3: CASSLLTPAEAFF
DNA: TGTGCCAGCAGTTTATTGACACCGGCTGAAGCTTTCTTT

V: TRBV3-1/TRBV3-2
size: -
D: -
J: TRBJ2-5
CDR3: CASSPSLGSGETQYF
DNA: TGTGCCAGCAGCCCGTCCCTGGGTAGCGGCGAGACCCAGTACTTC

V: TRBV7-9
size: -
D: -
J: TRBJ1-5
CDR3: CASSLESAGPLNQPQHF
DNA: TGTGCCAGCAGCTTAGAAAGCGCAGGGCCCCTCAATCAGCCCCAGCATTTT

V: TRBV20-1
size: -
D: -
J: TRBJ1-2
CDR3: CSAINGYTF
DNA: TGCAGTGCTATAAATGGCTACACCTTC

V: TRBV18
size: -
D: TRBD1
J: TRBJ1-4
CDR3: CASSPTGRNEKLFF
DNA: TGTGCCAGCTCGCCGACAGGGAGAAATGAAAAACTGTTTTTT

V: TRBV3-1/TRBV3-2
size: few
D: -
J: TRBJ2-2
CDR3: CASSRTWVGELFF
DNA: TGTGCCAGCAGCCGGACTTGGGTCGGGGAGCTGTTTTTT

V: TRBV5-4
size: -
D: -
J: TRBJ2-7
CDR3: CASRPDSPPYEQYF
DNA: TGTGCCAGCAGACCAGACAGCCCCCCCTACGAGCAGTACTTC

V: TRBV5-1
size: -
D: -
J: TRBJ1-1
CDR3: CASSLEGRLNTGSEAFF
DNA: TGCGCCAGCAGCTTGGAGGGGAGGCTAAACACGGGGAGTGAAGCTTTCTTT

V: TRBV7-9
size: -
D: -
J: TRBJ1-2
CDR3: CASSLEAVRGYTF
DNA: TGTGCCAGCAGCTTAGAGGCGGTGAGAGGCTACACCTTC

V: TRBV11-3
size: -
D: -
J: TRBJ2-7
CDR3: CASSKTRSSYEQYF
DNA: TGTGCCAGCAGTAAAACGAGAAGCTCCTACGAGCAGTACTTC

V: TRBV5-8
size: -
D: TRBD1
J: TRBJ1-5
CDR3: CASSLVQGAINQPQHF
DNA: TGTGCCAGCAGCTTGGTTCAGGGGGCAATTAATCAGCCCCAGCATTTT

V: TRBV6-6
size: -
D: -
J: TRBJ2-5
CDR3: CASSYNGQLQETQYF
DNA: TGTGCCAGCAGTTACAATGGACAGTTACAAGAGACCCAGTACTTC